This is a list of T cell receptor beta chains from one sample in a study of T cell changes during pregnancy in multiple sclerosis. Libraries were prepared by immunoSEQ multiplex PCR; TCRdb keeps only in-frame clonotypes and omits some of them. The table shows fewer than 60,000 clones, with around 90% occurring only once. Sample: CD4+ T cells from peripheral blood mononuclear cells, taken after pregnancy. The receptors originated from a female donor with multiple sclerosis, enrolled in a pregnancy study. The CDR3 runs from the conserved cysteine through the conserved F or W. A D gene is named only where the DNA matches it firmly. Size is stated for part of the rows, as once, few or many counts, or as a class when the clone is expanded.

V,length,J,size,D,DNA,CDR3
TRBV19,19,TRBJ2-3,-,TRBD2,TGTGCCAGTAGTATTGTAGTAATTACTAGCGGGACCTCCACAGATACGCAGTATTTT,CASSIVVITSGTSTDTQYF
TRBV11-2,15,TRBJ2-7,-,TRBD2,TGTGCCAGCAGCGAGACCCAGCGGGGACTGTGGGAGCAGTACTTC,CASSETQRGLWEQYF
TRBV2,11,TRBJ2-7,once,-,TGTGCCAGCGGGGAGAGCTACGAGCAGTACTTC,CASGESYEQYF
TRBV7-9,17,TRBJ1-5,-,TRBD1,TGTGCCAGCAGCACCGGGACAGGGGGTTGGGGGAATCAGCCCCAGCATTTT,CASSTGTGGWGNQPQHF
TRBV4-1,16,TRBJ2-2,-,-,TGCGCCAGCAGCCCCCTACGGAGGCAGAACACCGGGGAGCTGTTTTTT,CASSPLRRQNTGELFF
TRBV6-6,16,TRBJ2-7,-,TRBD2,TGTGCCAGCAGTCATACCACTAGCGGGGACTCCTACGAGCAGTACTTC,CASSHTTSGDSYEQYF
TRBV19,15,TRBJ1-4,-,-,TGTGCCAGTAGTATCGGGTCTCTCAGGAGGGAAAAACTGTTTTTT,CASSIGSLRREKLFF
TRBV5-4,15,TRBJ2-5,-,TRBD2,TGTGCCAGCAGCTTGACTAGCGGGAGTCAAGAGACCCAGTACTTC,CASSLTSGSQETQYF
TRBV5-6,16,TRBJ2-1,-,TRBD2,TGTGCCAGCAGCTTGGGCGGGACTAGCGTCTACAATGAGCAGTTCTTC,CASSLGGTSVYNEQFF
TRBV5-1,13,TRBJ1-4,-,-,TGCGCCAGCAGGGCAGGGCTTAATGAAAAACTGTTTTTT,CASRAGLNEKLFF
TRBV7-9,15,TRBJ2-7,-,TRBD2,TGTGCCAGCAGCATCCCCATAGCGGGCCGAGTCGAGCAGTACTTC,CASSIPIAGRVEQYF
TRBV10-1,13,TRBJ2-3,-,TRBD2,TGCGCCAGCATGGGCGGACTAGCAGATACGCAGTATTTT,CASMGGLADTQYF
TRBV5-1,17,TRBJ2-3,-,TRBD2,TGCGCCAGCAGCTTGGTGGATAGCGGGAGGTTCGCAGATACGCAGTATTTT,CASSLVDSGRFADTQYF
TRBV4-2,16,TRBJ2-7,-,TRBD2,TGTGCCAGCAGCTTGGATCGACTAGCGGGGAGCTACGAGCAGTACTTC,CASSLDRLAGSYEQYF
TRBV14,15,TRBJ1-2,-,TRBD1,TGTGCCAGCAGCCAACGGGACAGGGGAAGCTATGGCTACACCTTC,CASSQRDRGSYGYTF
TRBV9,17,TRBJ2-1,-,TRBD1,TGTGCCAGCAGCGCGACCTTACAGGGGAGCTCCTACAATGAGCAGTTCTTC,CASSATLQGSSYNEQFF
TRBV4-1,17,TRBJ2-3,-,TRBD2,TGCGCCAGCAGCCAACGACTAGCGGGATTGGACACAGATACGCAGTATTTT,CASSQRLAGLDTDTQYF
TRBV5-3,17,TRBJ2-4,-,TRBD2,TGTGCCAGAAGCTCCCTTAGCGGGAGGGCCCCCAAAAACATTCAGTACTTC,CARSSLSGRAPKNIQYF
TRBV7-2,14,TRBJ1-1,-,-,TGTGCCAGCACCATTCGACGAGGCACGGCTGAAGCTTTCTTT,CASTIRRGTAEAFF
TRBV18,16,TRBJ1-1,-,-,TGTGCCAGCTCACCACCGGTAAGGGGCGAGAGTGTGAATGCTTTCTTT,CASSPPVRGESVNAFF
TRBV7-2,14,TRBJ1-4,-,TRBD1,TGTGCCAGCAGCCGGGACAGGGGGAGTGAAAAACTGTTTTTT,CASSRDRGSEKLFF
TRBV9,13,TRBJ1-2,-,TRBD1,TGTGCCAGCAGCGATGGGGACAGCTATGGCTACACCTTC,CASSDGDSYGYTF
TRBV11-3,13,TRBJ2-3,-,-,TGTGCCAGCAGCTTAGCCCGGTACGGTACGCAGTATTTT,CASSLARYGTQYF
TRBV7-2,14,TRBJ1-3,-,TRBD1,TGTGCCAGCAGCTTAGAGGGGGCGAGAAACACCATATATTTT,CASSLEGARNTIYF
TRBV4-3,16,TRBJ1-4,-,-,TGCGCCAGCAGCCAAGGCCAGGGTGCAACTAATGAAAAACTGTTTTTT,CASSQGQGATNEKLFF
TRBV5-1,17,TRBJ2-1,-,TRBD1,TGCGCCAGCAGCAGAGCAACGGCCGGGACAGGGGGGGATGAGCAGTTCTTC,CASSRATAGTGGDEQFF
TRBV6-1,15,TRBJ1-5,-,-,TGTGCCAGCAGTGAGGGCGGGAGGGCTGCTCAGCCCCAGCATTTT,CASSEGGRAAQPQHF
TRBV7-9,14,TRBJ1-2,-,-,TGTGCCAGCAGCTCCCTCGGTGCCAACTATGGCTACACCTTC,CASSSLGANYGYTF
TRBV28,14,TRBJ1-5,-,-,TGTGCCAGCAGGGCACAATTGATGAATCAGCCCCAGCATTTT,CASRAQLMNQPQHF
TRBV11-2,14,TRBJ2-7,-,TRBD2,TGTGCCAGCAGCCCTCTAGCGGGAGGGTACGAGCAGTACTTC,CASSPLAGGYEQYF
TRBV5-8,18,TRBJ2-7,once,-,TGTGCCAGCAGGGGGAGGTCGCGGGGATCCCGTACGTCCTACGAGCAGTACTTC,CASRGRSRGSRTSYEQYF
TRBV27,15,TRBJ2-2,-,TRBD1,TGTGCCAGCAGGTTGAGGGGGCTTGGGGCCGGGGAGCTGTTTTTT,CASRLRGLGAGELFF
TRBV6-5,16,TRBJ2-1,-,-,TGTGCCAGCAGTTACTCGGTCCGGACACTCAACAATGAGCAGTTCTTC,CASSYSVRTLNNEQFF
TRBV28,13,TRBJ2-1,-,-,TGTGCCAGCAGTTCCGACAGGACTAATGAGCAGTTCTTC,CASSSDRTNEQFF